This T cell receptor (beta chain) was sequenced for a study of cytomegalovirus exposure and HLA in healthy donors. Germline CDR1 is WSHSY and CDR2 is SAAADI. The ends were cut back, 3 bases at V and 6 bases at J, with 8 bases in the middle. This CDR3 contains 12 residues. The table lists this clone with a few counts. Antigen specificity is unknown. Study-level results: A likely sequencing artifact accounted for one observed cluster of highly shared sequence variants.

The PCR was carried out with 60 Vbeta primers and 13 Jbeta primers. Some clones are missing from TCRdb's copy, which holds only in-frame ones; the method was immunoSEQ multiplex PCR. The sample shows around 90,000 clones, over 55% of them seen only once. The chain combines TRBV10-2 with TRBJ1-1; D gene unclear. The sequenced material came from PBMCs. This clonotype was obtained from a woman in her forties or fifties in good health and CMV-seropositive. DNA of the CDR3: TGCGCCAGCAGTGACCAGTACCCTGAAGCTTTCTTT. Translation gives CASSDQYPEAFF.